This T cell receptor (beta chain) comes out of a study of T cell responses to AZD1222 COVID-19 vaccine listed by TCRdb under 2021. Background on the whole study: AZD1222 recipients with second doses at about 4 weeks or about 12 weeks were pooled, because spike-specific TCR depth and breadth did not differ between schedules. Trial participants were enrolled by age into 18-55, 56-69 and 70-plus year subgroups, with roughly 160, 29 and 62 TCR-sequenced participants respectively. TCR sequencing was performed for over 230 trial participants, of whom approximately 200 were given two doses of AZD1222 and around 25 were given two doses of MenACWY control vaccine. Broad study findings and their caveats: Because no samples from the day 14 peak response were available, repertoires could be characterized only after the peak T cell response. After two AZD1222 doses, both the breadth and the depth of spike-specific TCRs were significantly higher than at day 0 and than in MenACWY recipients. Most participants were white British and females outnumbered males, and the authors suggested that clonal diversity may have been underestimated. Reportedly, almost half of the unique spike-specific TCRs recognized epitopes lying outside the regions that are mutated in the B.1.351 and B.1.1.7 variants. The whole spike protein was spanned by vaccine-associated CD4 TCRs, and dominant responses were seen in regions 160-218 and 743-854. The 56-69-year group was small, and its depth increase did not reach significance, likely because of low power. Only a handful of AZD1222 recipients were SARS-CoV-2 seropositive at baseline, limiting conclusions about previously exposed vaccinees.

As concerns this clone: There is no known antigen for this receptor. No per-base quality is available; no much larger clone lies one base away.

The intended sense of this specimen's time point label: baseline before first vaccination. Vaccinee samples came from UK trials COV001 and COV002, including a single-blind randomized controlled phase 2/3 trial of AZD1222 (ChAdOx1 nCoV-19) in healthy adults. Trial participant PBMC samples were collected at day 0 and day 28 after the second dose for TCRbeta chain sequencing. According to the germline V gene, CDR1 reads ENHRY and CDR2 reads SYGVKD. V ends up 4 bases short and J 5 bases short, with an unmatched junction base count of 9. Counted from cysteine to phenylalanine, this CDR3 has 16 amino acids. This entry keeps only the CDR3 DNA: 48 bases, framed from base 1. The CDR3 regions of human TCRbeta chains were analyzed by immunosequencing. Turning to the authors' computational methods: TCRs in the repertoires were matched against a reference library of SARS-CoV-2-specific TCRs that had been generated with the MIRA antigen-specificity platform. Breadth was defined as the fraction of unique TCRs that were SARS-CoV-2-associated, and depth was defined as the fraction of total T cells that were SARS-CoV-2-associated. Using the MIRA data, every spike-specific TCR was mapped to the spike region that the TCR reacted to and assigned to either a CD4 or a CD8 class. Log10-transformed breadth and depth values were compared by one-way ANOVA with Sidak's multiple comparisons tests. The table comes from immuneACCESS by way of TCRdb, which keeps in-frame sequences with V and J called. Part of the clones is missing from these tables; in studies checked, under half for an unresolved V gene and the rest for unknown reasons. V and J calls and clone size are copied from that table; D and trimming were computed from the DNA. The sample includes 65,000 to 80,000 clones, with approximately 90% observed a single time. The ten largest clones capture roughly 24% of the sample.

This sequence originates from an adult in good health. The rearrangement joined TRBV10-3 to TRBJ2-3, with 10 bases matching TRBD1. This specimen consisted of peripheral blood, obtained on day 0 of AZD1222 vaccination. The CDR3 region: CAISGTGGGQGDTQYF. Read as DNA, the sequence is TGTGCCATCAGTGGGACAGGGGGAGGGCAAGGAGATACGCAGTATTTT.